A single sample gave rise to the 26 T cell receptor beta chains below, sequenced in a study of blood T cells in healthy people across ages. A second about 7 to 12 cycle PCR used barcoded and J-beta primers. TCRdb reanalysed the 5' RACE reads using MiXCR and keeps one entry per CDR3 protein. The sample has about 1,600,000 distinct CDR3 sequences; 42% are singletons. The specimen sequenced was blood. Receptors were obtained from a woman aged 18-29 years in good health.

The chain carries TRBV30 and TRBJ1-1, with D unresolved. V lost 2 bases, J lost 1 base, and 14 bases lay in between. The CDR3 extends over 15 amino acids. Germline V gives CDR1 GTSNPN, CDR2 SVGIG (reference sequence). Written as DNA, the CDR3 is TGTGCCTGGAGTCCCATAGGGCGTACGAACACTGAAGCTTTCTTT. It encodes CAWSPIGRTNTEAFF. Using reference TRBV30 and TRBJ1-1 for the parts outside the CDR3, the full variable domain is SQTIHQWPATLVQPVGSPLSLECTVEGTSNPNLYWYRQAAGRGLQLLFYSVGIGQISSEVPQNLSASRPQDRQFILSSKKLLLSDSGFYLCAWSPIGRTNTEAFFGQGTRLTVV.

In this sample, this clonotype turned up a few times. This chain connects TRBV5-1 to TRBJ2-5; 12 positions match TRBD2. Germline-derived CDR1 and CDR2 are SGHRS and YFSETQ. With V trimmed by 5 bases and J by 10 bases, 6 bases remained unmatched. The CDR3 is made up of 13 amino acids. CDR3 protein: CASSGLAGRDQYF. CDR3 nucleotides: TGCGCCAGCAGTGGACTAGCGGGAAGAGACCAGTACTTC.

V is TRBV20-1 and J is TRBJ2-3, with D hard to call. CDR1 is DFQATT and CDR2 is SNEGSKA in the germline V gene (reference sequence). The CDR3 length is 15 residues. Trimming left V 2 bases short and J 2 bases short, with 14 bases between. This CDR3 is CSARTSPRPTDTQYF. CDR3 DNA: TGCAGTGCTAGAACGAGCCCCAGGCCCACAGATACGCAGTATTTT.

The genes are TRBV4-1 and TRBJ2-3; D is tentatively TRBD1 or TRBD2 (6 bases each). The CDR3 totals 16 residues. Germline V lookup: CDR1 MGHRA, CDR2 YSYEKL. V lost 1 base, J lost 4 bases, and 15 bases lay in between. The CDR3 nucleotides are TGCGCCAGCAGCCAAGTCACTAAGGGGGACTCAGATACGCAGTATTTT. Its translation is CASSQVTKGDSDTQYF.

Comments on this clonotype: Given a much more abundant clone one base away, this may be a read error. The chain combines TRBV5-1 with TRBJ2-1; tentatively, D is TRBD2 (7 bases). There are 15 residues in the CDR3. Germline assignment: CDR1 SGHRS and CDR2 YFSETQ. The CDR3 spells CASSLGGDSYDEQFF. DNA of the CDR3: TGCGCCAGCAGCTTAGGGGGGGACTCCTACGATGAGCAGTTCTTC.

This chain links TRBV6-1 with TRBJ2-1, with 7 nucleotides matching TRBD1. The CDR3 runs to 15 residues. Germline V CDR1 and CDR2: MNHNS, SASEGT. Losses at the gene ends were 3 bases for V and 8 bases for J; bases not matched to a gene: 10. CDR3 sequence: CASSDRGKGTDEQFF. In DNA form, the CDR3 reads TGTGCCAGCAGTGACAGGGGGAAGGGAACAGATGAGCAGTTCTTC.

The rearrangement uses TRBV6-5 and TRBJ2-2, with 9 bases lining up with TRBD1. V was pared by 0 bases and J by 3 bases, with 2 bases of the junction left unmatched. Germline V CDR1 and CDR2: MNHEY, SVGAGI. The CDR3 runs to 16 residues. The CDR3 region has the DNA TGTGCCAGCAGTTACTCTCGGGACAGGGACACCGGGGAGCTGTTTTTT. This sequence encodes CASSYSRDRDTGELFF.

This clonotype was found a few times. Here the CDR3 reads CSALGRFNEQFF. In nucleotides, the CDR3 is TGCAGTGCCTTGGGACGGTTCAATGAGCAGTTCTTC. This rearrangement joins TRBV20-1 to TRBJ2-1, with D perhaps given as TRBD1 or TRBD2 (5 bases each). V was shortened by 6 bases and J by 6 bases, with 12 bases between the two germline ends. Germline assignment: CDR1 DFQATT and CDR2 SNEGSKA (reference sequence). The CDR3 sequence is 12 residues long.

The chain carries TRBV10-1 and TRBJ2-1, with D possibly called TRBD1 or TRBD2 (5 bases each). With 3 bases removed from V and 6 bases from J, the gap between germline ends came to 12 bases. The CDR3 is made up of 14 amino acids. CDR1 is WNHNN, CDR2 SYGVQD, per germline (reference sequence). For the CDR3, the DNA is TGCGCCAGCAGTGATGGGGGATTGGGCAATGAGCAGTTCTTC. Its protein product is CASSDGGLGNEQFF.

This chain joins TRBV5-1 and TRBJ2-7; D gene uncertain. V was shortened by 5 bases and J by 5 bases, with 14 bases between the two germline ends. The germline V gene encodes CDR1 SGHRS and CDR2 YFSETQ. The CDR3 is 13 amino acids. The CDR3 nucleotides are TGCGCCAGCAGAGTTGCCGGATCCGACGAGCAGTACTTC. Its translation: CASRVAGSDEQYF.

CDR3 residues: CASSYGGHATNEKLFF. The CDR3 region has the DNA TGTGCCAGCAGCTATGGGGGCCATGCAACTAATGAAAAACTGTTTTTT. The chain carries TRBV7-9 and TRBJ1-4; TRBD1 might be the D (6 bases). Germline values: CDR1 SEHNR, CDR2 FQNEAQ (reference sequence). The CDR3 covers 16 residues. Trimming cost V 4 bases and J 0 bases, with 12 bases left between them.

The chain is built from TRBV2 and TRBJ2-3, with 14 nucleotides matching TRBD2. CDR1 is SNHLY and CDR2 is FYNNEI in the germline V gene. V gave up 7 bases and J gave up 5 bases; unmatched junction bases: 5. CDR3 length: 15 residues. As DNA, the CDR3 is TGTGCCAGCATTGGGACTAGCGGGGGACGAGATACGCAGTATTTT. Protein product: CASIGTSGGRDTQYF.

This clonotype was recorded only once. The rearrangement uses TRBV3-1 and TRBJ2-3; D gene ambiguous. Trimming stripped 1 base from V and 0 bases from J, with 14 bases between. The CDR3 contains 17 residues. Germline V gene data show CDR1 as LGHDT and CDR2 as YNNKEL (reference sequence). DNA for the CDR3: TGTGCCAGCAGCCAAGTTGGGCTAGTAAGAAGCACAGATACGCAGTATTTT. This translates into CASSQVGLVRSTDTQYF.

The rearrangement joins TRBV10-3 to TRBJ1-3; TRBD1 matches at 10 bases. Germline CDR1 ENHRY, CDR2 SYGVKD. The J segment lost 2 bases and the V segment lost 7 bases, leaving 17 bases of the junction unmatched. This CDR3 spans 19 amino acids. This CDR3 reads CAITLYGDRGSAAGNTIYF. CDR3 DNA: TGTGCCATCACCCTCTATGGGGACAGGGGAAGCGCTGCTGGAAACACCATATATTTT.

The V call is TRBV21-1, the J call TRBJ2-7; the table's D call of TRBD2 was not tested on the DNA. TRBV21-1 is a known pseudogene. The CDR3 is 16 residues long. Written as DNA, the CDR3 is TGTGCCAGCAGCAAAGAAGCGGGAGAGCCGCCCTACGAGCAGTACTTC. It yields the protein CASSKEAGEPPYEQYF.

V and J are TRBV18 and TRBJ2-7, with D possibly matching TRBD2 (6 bases). The J call may be faulty, since TRBJ2-4 better matches the DNA end. The germline CDR1 and CDR2 sequences are KGHSH and LQKENI. This CDR3 is 17 amino acids long. CDR3 sequence: CASSPLLPGLEGNIQYF. CDR3 nucleotide sequence: TGTGCCAGCTCACCCCTCTTACCGGGCCTGGAGGGAAACATTCAGTACTTC.

The table lists this clonotype with a few counts. The chain is built from TRBV14 and TRBJ2-7, with D possibly TRBD1 on 6 matching bases. Trimming cost V 0 bases and J 5 bases, with 14 bases left between them. The V gene's germline CDR1 is SGHDN and CDR2 FVKESK. The length of the CDR3 is 15 residues. The CDR3 DNA reads as TGTGCCAGCAGCCAAGATTGGGCAGGGGCCAACGAGCAGTACTTC. Protein sequence: CASSQDWAGANEQYF.

This clonotype was detected ten times or more. The chain uses TRBV20-1 and TRBJ2-3; weak D call: TRBD1 (6 bases). The CDR3 runs to 12 residues. With 6 bases removed from V and 5 bases from J, the gap between germline ends came to 12 bases. Per the germline V gene, CDR1 is DFQATT and CDR2 is SNEGSKA (reference sequence). The CDR3 DNA follows: TGCAGTGCAATTGACAGGATAGATACGCAGTATTTT. It specifies CSAIDRIDTQYF.

This rearrangement joins TRBV20-1 to TRBJ2-3, with D perhaps assigned TRBD1 or TRBD2 (5 bases each). Per the germline V gene, CDR1 is DFQATT and CDR2 is SNEGSKA (reference sequence). CDR3 length equals 15 residues. V shed 0 bases and J shed 6 bases, with 16 bases lying between them. In nucleotides, the CDR3 is TGCAGTGCTAGAGATCCGGCAGGGCCGGGGGATACGCAGTATTTT. This codes for CSARDPAGPGDTQYF.

V usage is TRBV7-9 and J usage is TRBJ2-3; D remains ambiguous. Per the germline V gene, CDR1 is SEHNR and CDR2 is FQNEAQ (reference sequence). The CDR3 spans 14 residues. Trimming left V 6 bases short and J 4 bases short, with 14 bases between. The CDR3 loop reads CASSLRPAADTQYF. The DNA for the CDR3 is TGTGCCAGCAGTCTGAGACCCGCTGCAGATACGCAGTATTTT. Using reference TRBV7-9 and TRBJ2-3 for the parts outside the CDR3, the full variable domain is DTGVSQNPRHKITKRGQNVTFRCDPISEHNRLYWYRQTLGQGPEFLTYFQNEAQLEKSRLLSDRFSAERPKGSFSTLEIQRTEQGDSAMYLCASSLRPAADTQYFGPGTRLTVL.

The chain is built from TRBV7-9 and TRBJ2-5; possibly TRBD2 for D (5 bases). The J call may be wrong; the DNA end is better matched by TRBJ2-7. This CDR3 has 12 amino acids. Looked up from germline, CDR1 is SEHNR and CDR2 is FQNEAQ (reference sequence). The CDR3 DNA sequence: TGTGCCAGCGGGGAGAATGCGAACGAGCAGTACTTC. Residues: CASGENANEQYF.

Ten or more counts support this clonotype. The chain is built from TRBV3-1 and TRBJ1-1, with 8 nucleotides matching TRBD1. This CDR3 has 15 amino acids. After removal of 3 bases from V and 4 bases from J, the junction contained 7 bases not matched to a gene. CDR1 LGHDT and CDR2 YNNKEL come from the germline V gene (reference sequence). In DNA, the CDR3 is TGTGCCAGCAGCCAGGCCGGACAGGGAATCACTGAAGCTTTCTTT. This codes for CASSQAGQGITEAFF.

This clonotype was recorded a few times. The chain carries TRBV6-4 and TRBJ2-3; 11 bases match TRBD2. Losses at the gene ends were 0 bases for V and 3 bases for J; bases not matched to a gene: 2. Germline assignment: CDR1 MRHNA and CDR2 SNTAGT. This CDR3 is 16 amino acids long. CDR3 nucleotides: TGTGCCAGCAGTGACTCGACTAGCGGGGAGACAGATACGCAGTATTTT. This gives the protein CASSDSTSGETDTQYF.

The V and J genes are TRBV12-3 or TRBV12-4 and TRBJ1-2; D is unresolved. V was clipped by 3 bases and J by 4 bases, with 6 bases between them. This CDR3 region has 12 residues. CDR3 loop: CASSFGVYGYTF. DNA for the CDR3: TGTGCCAGCAGTTTCGGAGTCTATGGCTACACCTTC.

The chain employs TRBV7-9 and TRBJ2-5; TRBD1 might be the D (6 bases). Germline V lookup: CDR1 SEHNR, CDR2 FQNEAQ (reference sequence). Trimming cost V 7 bases and J 4 bases, with 16 bases left between them. This CDR3 spans 14 amino acids. CDR3 bases: TGTGCCAGCACCGCATCAGGGGCCCCAGAGACCCAGTACTTC. Protein product: CASTASGAPETQYF.

The chain recombines TRBV5-4 with TRBJ2-7; possibly TRBD2 for D (5 bases). The length of the CDR3 is 14 residues. V lost 0 bases and J lost 2, with 9 bases in between. The V gene's germline CDR1 is SGHNT and CDR2 YYREEE (reference sequence). CDR3 region: CASSLEAVAYEQYF. The CDR3 coding sequence is TGTGCCAGCAGCTTGGAAGCGGTAGCCTACGAGCAGTACTTC.